These 8 T cell receptor beta chains originate from one sample sequenced in a study of human T cells and chemical hapten exposure (dated by TCRdb to the early 2020s). Libraries were prepared through RACE. Sequencing was performed on a NextSeq 500. TCRdb reran the public reads through fastp at Q25 and MiXCR, keeping productive beta chains. All rows with the same CDR3 protein become a single entry with the most common DNA and genes. This sample has just over 40,000 distinct CDR3 sequences in its table, and over 3% of those were observed once. The ten largest clones add up to under 8.5% of the sample. The time point tag for this specimen amounts to: patch test 2, 6 weeks after DPC sensitization. The sample's treatment or condition label is to be understood as: therapeutic diphenylcyclopropenone sensitization with weekly scalp DPC. The source was whole blood, collected in connection with sensitization to the hapten diphenylcyclopropenone (DPC). The source is a man in his forties with alopecia areata. Some clones in this sample may be carry-over from other donors' samples.

A remark on this clonotype: This clone may be a read error of a much larger clone one base away. The chain is built from TRBV7-3 and TRBJ2-5; D assignment may be TRBD1 or TRBD2 (5 bases each). CDR3 length: 14 amino acids. Per the germline V gene, CDR1 is SGHTA and CDR2 is FQGTGA. V was trimmed by 1 base and J by 7 bases, leaving 13 bases between them. CDR3 coding DNA: TGTGCCAGCAGCTTAATGGGGCTAGCAGGGACCCAGTACTTC. The encoded protein is CASSLMGLAGTQYF.

The sample holds many counts of this clonotype. The gene calls are TRBV5-1 and TRBJ2-1, with 7 bases that match TRBD2. The V gene's germline CDR1 is SGHRS and CDR2 YFSETQ. This CDR3 has 15 amino acids. V was pared by 0 bases and J by 7 bases, with 7 bases of the junction left unmatched. CDR3 sequence reads: CASSLAAGEPNEQFF. The CDR3 region has the DNA TGCGCCAGCAGCTTGGCCGCGGGAGAACCAAATGAGCAGTTCTTC.

This clonotype was observed at least ten times. This sequence joins TRBV11-2 and TRBJ2-1, with D perhaps given as TRBD1 or TRBD2 (6 bases each). V shed 5 bases and J shed 2 bases, with 16 bases lying between them. The CDR3 sequence is 16 residues long. Germline assignment: CDR1 SGHAT and CDR2 FQNNGV. CDR3 loop: CASSRILGGTYNEQFF. The CDR3 DNA sequence: TGTGCCAGCAGCCGAATCCTAGGGGGGACCTACAATGAGCAGTTCTTC.

The table lists this clonotype with many counts. J is TRBJ2-3 and V is TRBV29-1; possible D gene TRBD2, 6 bases. The CDR3 consists of 14 residues. Trimming shortened V by 4 bases and J by 4 bases, and 15 bases separated the two germline ends. Germline-derived CDR1 and CDR2 are SQVTM and ANQGSEA. The CDR3, as DNA: TGCAGCGTTGGGGCCAGCGGGCTTGCAGATACGCAGTATTTT. Residues: CSVGASGLADTQYF.

This clonotype was observed many times. The genes are TRBV2 and TRBJ1-2, with 9 bases lining up with TRBD1. Trimming took 3 bases from V and 3 from J; bases not matched to a gene: 5. This CDR3 contains 15 residues. Germline CDR1 SNHLY, CDR2 FYNNEI. The CDR3 bases are TGTGCCAGCAGTGAGGGGGGACAGGGTGACTATGGCTACACCTTC. Amino acid sequence: CASSEGGQGDYGYTF.

This clonotype was counted only a few times. The V and J genes are TRBV7-9 and TRBJ2-7, with TRBD2 identical over 12 bases. Germline CDR1 reads SEHNR; CDR2 reads FQNEAQ (reference sequence). Trimming at V came to 6 bases and at J to 5 bases, leaving 2 bases not matched to a gene. The CDR3 runs to 13 residues. In DNA, the CDR3 is TGTGCCAGCAGTTGGACTAGCGGGAACGAGCAGTACTTC. It yields the protein CASSWTSGNEQYF.

This clonotype was seen many times. The chain joins TRBV7-9 to TRBJ1-1, with TRBD1 matching 9 bases. This CDR3 has 15 amino acids. From germline, CDR1 is SEHNR and CDR2 FQNEAQ (reference sequence). With 5 bases clipped from V and 6 bases from J, the junction kept 10 bases outside the gene matches. CDR3 amino acids: CASSHREQGAAEAFF. The CDR3 region has the DNA TGTGCCAGCAGCCACCGAGAACAGGGGGCCGCTGAAGCTTTCTTT.

This clonotype was counted ten times or more. The chain has TRBV21-1 and TRBJ2-3; TRBD1, the table's D call, was not compared with the DNA. TRBV21-1 is described as a pseudogene. CDR3 length: 18 residues. CDR3 nucleotides: TGTGCCAGCAGTAGACCGCAGGGCCCCCCCTTTAGCACAGATACGCAGTATTTT. Protein sequence: CASSRPQGPPFSTDTQYF.